Presented here are 14 T cell receptor beta chains from one specimen sequenced in a study of response to subunit inactivated influenza vaccine (dated by TCRdb to the late 2010s). Library preparation used RT-PCR. Reads for this sample came from an Illumina HiSeq 2500. TCRdb itself trimmed the public reads at Q25 with fastp, ran MiXCR and retained productive beta chains. Merged by CDR3 protein, the rows form single entries marked with the most common genes and DNA. This sample gives more than 200,000 distinct CDR3 sequences in total; more than 9% of them show up just once. The top ten hold approximately 8.4% of the sample. The sample in question was non-naive T cells sorted from PBMCs, obtained about 14 days before vaccination. In light of the paper, this sample's cell subset or site label describes: memory T cell fraction. These TCRs come from a middle-aged man who received an inactivated influenza vaccine. Donor details come from another sample of the same person, matched by shared clones.

This clonotype was seen at least ten times. The CDR3, as DNA: TGCAGTGCTAGAGGGGGACAGGGGAACACCGGGGAGCTGTTTTTT. It translates to CSARGGQGNTGELFF. The V call is TRBV20-1, the J call TRBJ2-2, with TRBD1 identical over 9 bases. V shed 1 base, J shed 1 base, and the junction held 1 base outside the gene matches. The CDR3 consists of 15 residues. CDR1 is DFQATT and CDR2 is SNEGSKA in the germline V gene (reference sequence).

J is TRBJ2-7 and V is TRBV20-1; 9 bases match TRBD2. Germline V gene data show CDR1 as DFQATT and CDR2 as SNEGSKA (reference sequence). This CDR3 has 14 residues. The V segment lost 1 base and the J segment 1 base; nucleotides outside the gene matches: 2. CDR3 sequence (DNA): TGCAGTGCTAGAGCTAGCGGGGCATCCTACGAGCAGTACTTC. This sequence encodes CSARASGASYEQYF.

There are a few counts of this clonotype. CDR3 region: CSARSRTDIQYF. CDR3 DNA sequence: TGCAGTGCTAGAAGCCGGACGGACATTCAGTACTTC. This chain uses TRBV20-1 with TRBJ2-4, with D unclear. The ends were cut back, 2 bases at V and 8 bases at J, with 10 bases in the middle. Germline V gives CDR1 DFQATT, CDR2 SNEGSKA (reference sequence). The CDR3 runs 12 residues.

Ten or more counts support this clonotype. V gene TRBV2 combines with J gene TRBJ1-3, with D hard to call. The CDR3 loop spans 14 amino acids. V was pared by 6 bases and J by 0 bases, with 9 bases between. The germline V gene has CDR1 SNHLY and CDR2 FYNNEI. CDR3 residues: CASRADYSGNTIYF. The CDR3 DNA reads TGTGCCAGCAGAGCGGACTACTCTGGAAACACCATATATTTT.

Only a few counts were recorded for this clonotype. The V and J genes are TRBV2 and TRBJ2-1; no reliable D call. V dropped 7 bases and J dropped 7 bases, with 17 bases sitting between them. Germline loops: CDR1 SNHLY, CDR2 FYNNEI. The CDR3 sequence is 14 residues long. The CDR3 here is CASTQTTLYNEQFF. In nucleotides, the CDR3 is TGTGCCAGCACGCAGACAACATTGTATAATGAGCAGTTCTTC.

V and J are TRBV3-1 and TRBJ1-1; D not resolved. V shed 4 bases and J shed 0 bases, with 12 bases lying between them. Germline assignment: CDR1 LGHDT and CDR2 YNNKEL (reference sequence). CDR3 size: 15 residues. The CDR3 reads CASSPFYTMNTEAFF. In DNA form, the CDR3 reads TGTGCCAGCAGCCCTTTCTATACCATGAACACTGAAGCTTTCTTT.

There are a few counts of this clonotype. The rearrangement uses TRBV20-1 and TRBJ2-3; D is possibly TRBD2 (6 bases). The CDR3 is 16 amino acids. Trimming took off 3 bases at V and 2 bases at J, with 18 bases between the two ends. CDR1 and CDR2 from the germline V gene are DFQATT and SNEGSKA (reference sequence). CDR3: CSASLRTIKSTDTQYF. As DNA, the CDR3 is TGCAGTGCTAGTTTACGGACTATCAAGTCCACAGATACGCAGTATTTT.

This clonotype was seen many times. The chain combines TRBV27 with TRBJ2-1; TRBD2 agrees at 8 bases. The CDR3 is 14 residues long. Germline CDR1 and CDR2: MNHEY and SMNVEV (reference sequence). V was clipped by 7 bases and J by 6 bases; unmatched bases: 8. Here the CDR3 DNA reads TGTGCCAGCATGCGTGGCGGGAGGACCAATGAGCAGTTCTTC. As protein: CASMRGGRTNEQFF.

This clonotype was detected many times. CDR3 DNA: TGCGCCAGCAGAGGTAGCGGGAGGACTCAGACGAACACCGGGGAGCTGTTTTTT. Amino acids: CASRGSGRTQTNTGELFF. The chain has TRBV5-1 and TRBJ2-2; 10 positions match TRBD2. The CDR3 is 18 residues long. The V gene end was trimmed by 5 bases and the J gene end by 0 bases; junction bases not matched to a gene: 10. From germline, CDR1 is SGHRS and CDR2 YFSETQ.

This clonotype was counted ten times or more. J is TRBJ2-3 and V is TRBV7-6, with TRBD1 matching 7 bases. The J segment lost 6 bases and the V segment lost 5 bases, leaving 11 bases of the junction unmatched. Looked up from germline, CDR1 is SGHVS and CDR2 is FNYEAQ. The length of the CDR3 is 15 residues. CDR3 DNA sequence: TGTGCCAGCAGCAAACGGACAGGCTCAGAGGATACGCAGTATTTT. Translated, it gives CASSKRTGSEDTQYF.

The rearrangement joins TRBV28 to TRBJ1-1; unclear D gene. The germline V gene encodes CDR1 MDHEN and CDR2 SYDVKM. The CDR3 extends over 13 amino acids. V was clipped by 8 bases and J by 1 base, with 11 bases between them. CDR3 sequence: CASPRRKNTEAFF. The DNA for the CDR3 is TGTGCCAGCCCCAGGAGGAAGAACACTGAAGCTTTCTTT.

This clonotype has just a few counts. This sequence joins TRBV28 and TRBJ2-3; 14 bases fit TRBD2. J was trimmed by 6 bases and V by 6 bases; bases with no gene match: 5. Germline values: CDR1 MDHEN, CDR2 SYDVKM. The CDR3 is made up of 15 amino acids. This CDR3 reads CASRTSGGGLDTQYF. The CDR3 bases are TGTGCCAGCAGGACTAGCGGGGGGGGGTTGGATACGCAGTATTTT.

The chain employs TRBV5-6 and TRBJ2-7; D gene ambiguous. Germline V CDR1 and CDR2: SGHDT, YYEEEE. Trimming removed 2 bases at V and 0 bases at J, with 9 bases between. This CDR3 spans 14 amino acids. The CDR3 is CASSFPGNSYEQYF. The CDR3 DNA follows: TGTGCCAGCAGCTTCCCAGGAAACTCCTACGAGCAGTACTTC.

This clonotype was picked up many times. V and J are TRBV6-2 or TRBV6-3 and TRBJ1-1; D not certain. The CDR3 sequence is 12 residues long. Germline values: CDR1 MNHEY, CDR2 SVGEGT. V lost 6 bases, J lost 3 bases, and 8 bases lay in between. The CDR3 DNA sequence: TGTGCCAGCAGAACCCAGTACACTGAAGCTTTCTTT. It translates to CASRTQYTEAFF.